These 19 T cell receptor beta chains originate from one sample sequenced in a study of PD-1 blockade in classical Hodgkin lymphoma. Each of the patients experienced relapse following autologous stem cell transplantation, and their brentuximab vedotin exposure differed. Sequencing used immunoSEQ multiplex PCR; TCRdb keeps in-frame clones, though not all of them. The data contain tens of thousands of clones, approximately 81% of them seen just once; the ten biggest clones take up roughly 15%. Source: peripheral blood mononuclear cells (PBMCs), taken at baseline. Receptor source: a human donor with classical Hodgkin lymphoma.

The chain combines TRBV27 with TRBJ2-3; D remains unclear. This CDR3 spans 18 amino acids. Germline CDR1 and CDR2: MNHEY and SMNVEV (reference sequence). V was trimmed by 3 bases and J by 0 bases, leaving 19 bases between them. This CDR3 is CASSFRFYGSTSTDTQYF. CDR3 in DNA: TGTGCCAGCAGTTTCCGCTTTTATGGATCAACTAGCACAGATACGCAGTATTTT.

This chain connects TRBV5-1 to TRBJ1-5; possibly TRBD1 for D (6 bases). The germline CDR1 and CDR2 sequences are SGHRS and YFSETQ. This CDR3 has 14 residues. Trimming left V 0 bases short and J 7 bases short, with 11 bases between. CDR3 sequence (DNA): TGCGCCAGCAGCTTGGGAGATAGGGGGCAGCCCCAGCATTTT. It specifies CASSLGDRGQPQHF.

The rearrangement uses TRBV27 and TRBJ2-7; tentatively, D is TRBD1 (5 bases). This CDR3 region has 16 residues. CDR1 MNHEY and CDR2 SMNVEV come from the germline V gene (reference sequence). The ends were cut back, 2 bases at V and 2 bases at J, with 16 bases in the middle. The CDR3 nucleotides read TGTGCCAGCAGTTTAACTGGCAGGGTAGGGACCTACGAGCAGTACTTC. Encoded protein: CASSLTGRVGTYEQYF.

The V gene is TRBV7-9, the J gene TRBJ1-2, with 7 positions matching TRBD1. The CDR3 spans 13 residues. The germline CDR1 and CDR2 sequences are SEHNR and FQNEAQ (reference sequence). V shed 5 bases and J 6 bases; nucleotides not matched to a gene: 6. CDR3 residues: CASSVDRADGYTF. CDR3 bases: TGTGCCAGCAGCGTTGACAGGGCTGATGGCTACACCTTC.

The V gene is TRBV6-1, the J gene TRBJ1-1; the D gene is possibly TRBD1 (5 bases). The CDR3 spans 13 residues. Germline lookup yields CDR1 MNHNS and CDR2 SASEGT. Trimming took off 9 bases at V and 3 bases at J, with 14 bases between the two ends. In nucleotides, the CDR3 is TGTGCCAGTTCAGGGTACCCGTACACTGAAGCTTTCTTT. The encoded protein is CASSGYPYTEAFF.

The DNA for the CDR3 is TGTGCCAGCAGCTCAGTTCTGGGCGCTGAAGCTTTCTTT. Translated, it gives CASSSVLGAEAFF. The rearrangement joins TRBV11-1 to TRBJ1-1; D gene unclear. The CDR3 has 13 amino acids. Germline assignment: CDR1 SGHAT and CDR2 FQDESV (reference sequence). The V end lost 4 bases, the J end lost 6 bases, and 12 bases lay between the germline ends. The whole variable domain, filled in from reference TRBV11-1 and TRBJ1-1, reads EAEVAQSPRYKITEKSQAVAFWCDPISGHATLYWYRQILGQGPELLVQFQDESVVDDSQLPKDRFSAERLKGVDSTLKIQPAELGDSAMYLCASSSVLGAEAFFGQGTRLTVV.

This rearrangement joins TRBV18 to TRBJ2-1, with TRBD1 matching 9 bases. V was pared by 7 bases and J by 6 bases, with 7 bases of the junction left unmatched. The germline V gene has CDR1 KGHSH and CDR2 LQKENI. The CDR3 totals 14 residues. The CDR3 bases are TGTGCCAGCTTCCCTTGGGGACAGGGCAATGAGCAGTTCTTC. Translating it yields CASFPWGQGNEQFF.

The chain joins TRBV6-5 to TRBJ2-2, with TRBD1 identical over 9 bases. V dropped 6 bases and J dropped 1; count of bases not matched to a gene: 3. Germline CDR1 reads MNHEY; CDR2 reads SVGAGI. The CDR3 spans 15 residues. The CDR3 nucleotides are TGTGCCAGCAGGCGGACAGGGGAGAACACCGGGGAGCTGTTTTTT. Amino acid sequence: CASRRTGENTGELFF.

This clone was seen only once. The rearrangement links TRBV10-1 to TRBJ2-7; D perhaps matches TRBD2 (5 bases). The germline gives CDR1 WNHNN, CDR2 SYGVQD (reference sequence). The V and J ends lost 0 bases and 6 bases respectively, with 15 bases between them. This CDR3 is 15 amino acids long. As DNA, the CDR3 is TGCGCCAGCAGTGAGTCGCTAGCTGAGGCTATCGAGCAGTACTTC. Translation gives CASSESLAEAIEQYF.

The chain uses TRBV12-5 and TRBJ1-2, with TRBD1 identical over 8 bases. Germline V gene data show CDR1 as LGHNT and CDR2 as FRNRAP. The CDR3 loop spans 17 amino acids. V lost 3 bases to trimming and J lost 3 bases; unmatched junction nucleotides: 12. CDR3 sequence (DNA): TGTGCTAGTGGTTTTGCAGGGGGCGCCGGGGGCGACTATGGCTACACCTTC. Protein sequence: CASGFAGGAGGDYGYTF.

The chain employs TRBV6-5 and TRBJ1-6; unclear D gene. The CDR3 covers 16 residues. Deletions cut 3 bases from V and 7 bases from J, with 16 bases between. Germline CDR1 MNHEY, CDR2 SVGAGI. The CDR3 nucleotides are TGTGCCAGCAGTTATGGGTCAGGCGCGGGGAATTCACCCCTCCACTTT. Its translation is CASSYGSGAGNSPLHF.

The V call is TRBV10-3, the J call TRBJ1-2, with a possible D match to TRBD1 (6 bases). V lost 8 bases and J 4 bases, leaving 23 bases between the germline ends. Germline values: CDR1 ENHRY, CDR2 SYGVKD. The CDR3 spans 16 residues. In DNA, the CDR3 is TGTGCCATCCGAGGGACATCCCTGGCCTGGGGCTATGGCTACACCTTC. It is translated as CAIRGTSLAWGYGYTF.

The chain carries TRBV7-9 and TRBJ2-2, with D possibly TRBD2 on 5 matching bases. Per the germline V gene, CDR1 is SEHNR and CDR2 is FQNEAQ (reference sequence). The CDR3 extends over 15 amino acids. V was trimmed by 6 bases and J by 4 bases, leaving 15 bases between them. CDR3 nucleotides: TGTGCCAGCAGTCCCACTAGTGGGAGCACCGGGGAGCTGTTTTTT. This encodes CASSPTSGSTGELFF. The full variable domain, rest sourced from reference TRBV7-9 and TRBJ2-2, is DTGVSQNPRHKITKRGQNVTFRCDPISEHNRLYWYRQTLGQGPEFLTYFQNEAQLEKSRLLSDRFSAERPKGSFSTLEIQRTEQGDSAMYLCASSPTSGSTGELFFGEGSRLTVL.

This clone was recorded once. The chain recombines TRBV2 with TRBJ2-7, with D unclear. With 3 bases removed from V and 2 bases from J, the gap between germline ends came to 11 bases. Germline loops: CDR1 SNHLY, CDR2 FYNNEI. This CDR3 contains 14 residues. This CDR3 is CASSEGGPPYEQYV. CDR3 nucleotide sequence: TGTGCCAGCAGTGAGGGTGGGCCCCCCTACGAGCAGTACGTC.

The gene calls are TRBV6-6 and TRBJ2-7; no definite D call. The CDR3 has 13 amino acids. Trimming removed 3 bases at V and 7 bases at J, with 13 bases between. From germline, CDR1 is MNHNY and CDR2 SVGAGI (reference sequence). CDR3 residues: CASSYSGLGEQYV. The CDR3 DNA is TGTGCCAGCAGTTATTCCGGGTTGGGGGAGCAGTACGTC.

This clone was seen only once. The chain combines TRBV6-1 with TRBJ2-2, with D perhaps matching TRBD1 (6 bases). The CDR3 has 13 amino acids. Per the germline V gene, CDR1 is MNHNS and CDR2 is SASEGT. Trimming shortened V by 7 bases and J by 5 bases, and 11 bases separated the two germline ends. CDR3 protein: CASNPQGTGELFF. CDR3 in DNA: TGTGCCAGCAACCCACAGGGAACCGGGGAGCTGTTTTTT.

This rearrangement joins TRBV18 to TRBJ1-4; D call uncertain. Germline CDR1 KGHSH, CDR2 LQKENI. The CDR3 contains 14 residues. Trimming took 1 base from V and 3 from J, leaving 6 bases between them. CDR3: CASSPQGSNEKLFF. In DNA form, the CDR3 reads TGTGCCAGCTCACCACAGGGATCTAATGAAAAACTGTTTTTT.

V usage is TRBV14 and J usage is TRBJ2-5; 7 bases map to TRBD2. V lost 2 bases to trimming and J lost 2 bases; unmatched junction nucleotides: 8. Germline CDR1 is SGHDN and CDR2 is FVKESK. The CDR3 totals 16 residues. For the CDR3, the DNA is TGTGCCAGCAGCCAACGTCGAACTAGCGAACAAGAGACCCAGTACTTC. It translates to CASSQRRTSEQETQYF.

The sample holds a few counts of this clone. The chain links TRBV27 to TRBJ2-1; TRBD2 aligns across 11 bases. CDR3 size: 17 residues. Germline assignment: CDR1 MNHEY and CDR2 SMNVEV (reference sequence). The V segment lost 0 bases and the J segment 12 bases; nucleotides outside the gene matches: 13. CDR3 sequence reads: CASSLSLEGLAVLGQFF. The CDR3 DNA sequence: TGTGCCAGCAGTTTATCGCTTGAGGGACTAGCGGTCCTGGGGCAGTTCTTC.